The 28 T cell receptor beta chains below were found in one sample sequenced in a study of neurological immune-mediated disorders. TCRdb recomputed calls from the 5' RACE reads with MiXCR, one row per CDR3 protein. The profile covers approximately 85,000 distinct CDR3 sequences, with about 13% appearing a single time and roughly 4.8% taken by the ten largest. Indicated time point: longitudinal time-point 2. The sample was PBMCs. These receptors came from a female donor with HTLV-1-associated myelopathy (HAM/TSP).

The sample holds many counts of this clonotype. The V and J genes are TRBV24-1 and TRBJ2-6, with D possibly called TRBD1 or TRBD2 (6 bases each). Trimming took off 3 bases at V and 0 bases at J, with 14 bases between the two ends. The CDR3 extends over 18 amino acids. CDR1 and CDR2 (germline): KGHDR, SFDVKD. CDR3 sequence: CATSDGIADSSGANVLTF. Here the CDR3 DNA reads TGTGCCACCAGTGATGGGATAGCGGACAGCTCTGGGGCCAACGTCCTGACTTTC.

This clonotype has ten or more counts. The genes are TRBV10-1 and TRBJ2-3; D is ambiguous. Germline V CDR1 and CDR2: WNHNN, SYGVQD (reference sequence). Between the trimmed V and J ends, which lost 2 bases and 7 bases, there was a span of 4 bases. The CDR3 is made up of 11 amino acids. The CDR3 nucleotides read TGCGCCAGCAGTGAGGGGTATACGCAGTATTTT. Protein sequence: CASSEGYTQYF.

This clonotype came up many times. This chain connects TRBV12-3 or TRBV12-4 to TRBJ2-1; the match to TRBD1 covers 7 bases. V lost 3 bases and J lost 13; bases outside the gene matches: 9. This CDR3 has 13 amino acids. Here the CDR3 DNA reads TGTGCCAGCAGTTTTAAAGGGGGCAGTGAACAGTTCTTC. Translation gives CASSFKGGSEQFF.

This clonotype appeared many times. The chain employs TRBV18 and TRBJ2-6; D remains unclear. The CDR3 is made up of 14 amino acids. Trimming pared 2 bases from V and 1 base from J, leaving 3 bases between. The germline V gene encodes CDR1 KGHSH and CDR2 LQKENI. The CDR3 coding sequence is TGTGCCAGCTCACCAGTTTCTGGGGCCAACGTCCTGACTTTC. Translating it yields CASSPVSGANVLTF.

The chain has TRBV20-1 and TRBJ2-5; D perhaps matches TRBD2 (6 bases). CDR3 size: 16 residues. V lost 5 bases and J lost 1, with 20 bases in between. Germline lookup yields CDR1 DFQATT and CDR2 SNEGSKA (reference sequence). The CDR3 sequence is CSALGLHIGVQETQYF. Here the CDR3 DNA reads TGCAGTGCTCTGGGACTTCATATCGGGGTCCAAGAGACCCAGTACTTC.

This clonotype was detected many times. V is TRBV2 and J is TRBJ2-2; 11 positions match TRBD2. V lost 6 bases and J lost 2; bases outside the gene matches: 8. This CDR3 contains 17 residues. Germline values: CDR1 SNHLY, CDR2 FYNNEI. CDR3 DNA: TGTGCCAGCAGATCCCTAGCGGGGGGCCGAAACACCGGGGAGCTGTTTTTT. Encoded protein: CASRSLAGGRNTGELFF.

The chain has TRBV28 and TRBJ2-7; the D gene could be TRBD1 or TRBD2 (5 bases each). V was clipped by 0 bases and J by 2 bases, with 20 bases between them. From germline, CDR1 is MDHEN and CDR2 SYDVKM. The CDR3 covers 18 residues. CDR3 nucleotides: TGTGCCAGCAGTTTATGGGGGGATGACAGCCTCATCACCTACGAGCAGTACTTC. As protein: CASSLWGDDSLITYEQYF.

This clonotype was detected many times. V is TRBV2 and J is TRBJ1-2, with TRBD1 matching 9 bases. The CDR3 runs to 15 residues. Germline CDR1 is SNHLY and CDR2 is FYNNEI. After removal of 2 bases from V and 4 bases from J, the junction contained 5 bases not matched to a gene. The CDR3 here is CASSEWGTGSYGYTF. CDR3 nucleotide sequence: TGTGCCAGCAGTGAATGGGGGACAGGGTCCTATGGCTACACCTTC.

In this sample, this clonotype turned up many times. The rearrangement joins TRBV3-1 to TRBJ2-3; TRBD2 aligns across 8 bases. V lost 6 bases to trimming and J lost 0 bases; unmatched junction nucleotides: 2. The V gene's germline CDR1 is LGHDT and CDR2 YNNKEL (reference sequence). There are 14 residues in the CDR3. The CDR3 bases are TGTGCCAGCAGTCAGCGGGAGAGCACAGATACGCAGTATTTT. Translation: CASSQRESTDTQYF.

This clonotype was observed many times. The J gene is TRBJ2-3, the V gene TRBV7-2; D unresolved. The CDR3 length is 14 residues. CDR1 SGHTA and CDR2 FQGNSA come from the germline V gene. Deletions cut 0 bases from V and 5 bases from J, with 9 bases between. The CDR3 region is CASSLAGWEDTQYF. The CDR3 DNA follows: TGTGCCAGCAGCTTAGCGGGTTGGGAAGATACGCAGTATTTT.

V usage is TRBV29-1 and J usage is TRBJ2-3; D unclear. Germline values: CDR1 SQVTM, CDR2 ANQGSEA. This CDR3 spans 13 amino acids. DNA for the CDR3: TGCAGTTTCTCCTCGCGATTGGGAGATACGCAGTATTTT. It is translated as CSFSSRLGDTQYF.

This clonotype was detected many times. This sequence joins TRBV7-8 and TRBJ2-2, with TRBD1 as a possible D gene (6 bases). This CDR3 region has 15 residues. The V gene lost 1 base and the J gene lost 2 bases, with 8 bases spanning the gap. Germline V CDR1 and CDR2: SGHVS, FQNEAQ. DNA for the CDR3: TGTGCCAGCAGCTTAGGGACAGATAACACCGGGGAGCTGTTTTTT. Residues: CASSLGTDNTGELFF. Full variable domain (outside the CDR3, taken from reference TRBV7-8 and TRBJ2-2): GAGVSQSPRYKVAKRGQDVALRCDPISGHVSLFWYQQALGQGPEFLTYFQNEAQLDKSGLPSDRFFAERPEGSVSTLKIQRTQQEDSAVYLCASSLGTDNTGELFFGEGSRLTVL.

This chain joins TRBV5-1 and TRBJ1-2; 7 nucleotides agree with TRBD1. This CDR3 comprises 16 residues. The germline V gene has CDR1 SGHRS and CDR2 YFSETQ. Germline trimming cut 0 bases from V and 4 bases from J; bases unmatched to any gene: 9. In DNA form, the CDR3 reads TGCGCCAGCAGCTTGGGTGAGACAGGGAATGCCTATGGCTACACCTTC. Translating it yields CASSLGETGNAYGYTF.

To note about this clonotype: This may stem from a read error, because a much larger clone lies one nucleotide away. The CDR3 coding sequence is TGTGCCGGGCGGGGTGGTGGCCAAGAGACCCAGTACTTC. The encoded protein is CAGRGGGQETQYF. The chain employs TRBV2 and TRBJ2-5; D perhaps matches TRBD2 (6 bases). The CDR3 extends over 13 amino acids. The ends were cut back, 11 bases at V and 1 base at J, with 14 bases in the middle. Looked up from germline, CDR1 is SNHLY and CDR2 is FYNNEI.

This clonotype has ten or more counts. The chain links TRBV7-2 to TRBJ2-1; D call uncertain. Germline V gives CDR1 SGHTA, CDR2 FQGNSA. The CDR3 consists of 12 residues. Trimming took 10 bases from V and 5 from J, leaving 12 bases between them. CDR3 loop: CATRYQNNEQFF. Here the CDR3 DNA reads TGTGCCACCCGGTACCAAAACAATGAGCAGTTCTTC. Looking up the rest from reference TRBV7-2 and TRBJ2-1 gives the full variable domain: GAGVSQSPSNKVTEKGKDVELRCDPISGHTALYWYRQSLGQGLEFLIYFQGNSAPDKSGLPSDRFSAERTGGSVSTLTIQRTQQEDSAVYLCATRYQNNEQFFGPGTRLTVL.

This clonotype was observed at least ten times. The gene calls are TRBV18 and TRBJ2-7, with unresolved D. This CDR3 contains 12 residues. V was pared by 2 bases and J by 5 bases, with 7 bases between. Germline-derived CDR1 and CDR2 are KGHSH and LQKENI. This chain's CDR3 is CASSPSNNEQYF. CDR3 DNA sequence: TGTGCCAGCTCACCATCCAATAACGAGCAGTACTTC. Together with reference TRBV18 and TRBJ2-7, the CDR3 gives the full variable domain: NAGVMQNPRHLVRRRGQEARLRCSPMKGHSHVYWYRQLPEEGLKFMVYLQKENIIDESGMPKERFSAEFPKEGPSILRIQQVVRGDSAAYFCASSPSNNEQYFGPGTRLTVT.

This clonotype showed up many times. The chain recombines TRBV20-1 with TRBJ2-3; 9 bases match TRBD2. This CDR3 region has 17 residues. V lost 4 bases to trimming and J lost 3 bases; unmatched junction nucleotides: 14. The germline gives CDR1 DFQATT, CDR2 SNEGSKA (reference sequence). CDR3 sequence reads: CSATETPRGGFTDTQYF. DNA for the CDR3: TGCAGTGCTACGGAGACTCCGCGGGGGGGGTTTACAGATACGCAGTATTTT.

In this sample, this clonotype turned up many times. The chain links TRBV5-1 to TRBJ1-1; D is possibly TRBD1 (6 bases). The CDR3 totals 14 residues. Trimming left V 0 bases short and J 5 bases short, with 11 bases between. The germline gives CDR1 SGHRS, CDR2 YFSETQ. This CDR3 is CASSLVEGGTEAFF. DNA of the CDR3: TGCGCCAGCAGCTTGGTAGAGGGGGGGACTGAAGCTTTCTTT. Combining the CDR3 with reference TRBV5-1 and TRBJ1-1 gives the whole variable domain KAGVTQTPRYLIKTRGQQVTLSCSPISGHRSVSWYQQTPGQGLQFLFEYFSETQRNKGNFPGRFSGRQFSNSRSEMNVSTLELGDSALYLCASSLVEGGTEAFFGQGTRLTVV.

Ten or more counts support this clonotype. V gene TRBV5-1 combines with J gene TRBJ1-1; D ambiguous. V was shortened by 1 base and J by 0 bases, with 7 bases between the two germline ends. The CDR3 contains 14 residues. Germline V CDR1 and CDR2: SGHRS, YFSETQ. The CDR3 loop reads CASSLRGLNTEAFF. The CDR3 DNA reads as TGCGCCAGCAGCTTGAGAGGGCTGAACACTGAAGCTTTCTTT. Full variable domain (outside the CDR3, taken from reference TRBV5-1 and TRBJ1-1): KAGVTQTPRYLIKTRGQQVTLSCSPISGHRSVSWYQQTPGQGLQFLFEYFSETQRNKGNFPGRFSGRQFSNSRSEMNVSTLELGDSALYLCASSLRGLNTEAFFGQGTRLTVV.

Regarding this clonotype: Here the CDR3 omits its conserved ending phenylalanine or tryptophan, so a read error is the likely source. J is TRBJ2-1 and V is TRBV24-1; 9 bases agree with TRBD1. The germline V gene encodes CDR1 KGHDR and CDR2 SFDVKD. The CDR3 spans 15 residues. For the CDR3, the DNA is TGTACCACCAGTGACAGGGGGGGCCCGAACAATGAGCAGTTCTTA. It codes for CTTSDRGGPNNEQFL.

This clonotype showed up many times. This chain links TRBV4-1 with TRBJ1-1; D not resolved. V dropped 0 bases and J dropped 0 bases, with 17 bases sitting between them. The CDR3 length is 18 residues. Germline CDR1 MGHRA, CDR2 YSYEKL. The CDR3 protein is CASSQEAHGSILNTEAFF. In nucleotides, the CDR3 is TGCGCCAGCAGCCAAGAGGCTCACGGGTCTATCCTGAACACTGAAGCTTTCTTT.

This clonotype has ten or more counts. The chain is built from TRBV7-9 and TRBJ2-6; possible D gene TRBD1, 6 bases. V shed 2 bases and J shed 3 bases, with 11 bases lying between them. CDR3 length: 16 amino acids. Germline V CDR1 and CDR2: SEHNR, FQNEAQ (reference sequence). The CDR3 region is CASSLRGTHGANVLTF. The CDR3, as DNA: TGTGCCAGCAGCTTAAGAGGGACACATGGGGCCAACGTCCTGACTTTC.

This chain connects TRBV20-1 to TRBJ2-2; weak D call: TRBD1 (6 bases). Germline V lookup: CDR1 DFQATT, CDR2 SNEGSKA (reference sequence). The CDR3 has 14 residues. Trimming took off 3 bases at V and 1 base at J, with 9 bases between the two ends. DNA of the CDR3: TGCAGTGCTAGGACAGGAGGGAACACCGGGGAGCTGTTTTTT. This encodes CSARTGGNTGELFF.

This clonotype was recorded at least ten times. The gene calls are TRBV4-2 and TRBJ1-5; no definite D call. The CDR3 extends over 13 amino acids. Germline loops: CDR1 LGHNA, CDR2 YNFKEQ. V dropped 0 bases and J dropped 8 bases, with 8 bases sitting between them. DNA for the CDR3: TGTGCCAGCAGCCAAGACCCGAATAAGCCCCAGCATTTT. It yields the protein CASSQDPNKPQHF.

This clonotype has more than one count but fewer than ten. This chain connects TRBV7-9 to TRBJ2-1, with TRBD2 identical over 8 bases. The CDR3 spans 14 residues. Germline CDR1 is SEHNR and CDR2 is FQNEAQ (reference sequence). Losses at the gene ends were 1 base for V and 10 bases for J; bases not matched to a gene: 6. The CDR3 here is CASSLGRSGVEQFF. The DNA of the CDR3 is TGTGCCAGCAGCTTAGGGCGTAGCGGGGTCGAGCAGTTCTTC. Drawing the rest from reference TRBV7-9 and TRBJ2-1, the complete variable domain is DTGVSQNPRHKITKRGQNVTFRCDPISEHNRLYWYRQTLGQGPEFLTYFQNEAQLEKSRLLSDRFSAERPKGSFSTLEIQRTEQGDSAMYLCASSLGRSGVEQFFGPGTRLTVL.

This clonotype came up a few times. The germline gene is not matched at one end of the junction; a read error may be the cause. The chain carries TRBV28 and TRBJ2-7, with D perhaps given as TRBD1 or TRBD2 (5 bases each). This CDR3 spans 14 amino acids. Germline loops: CDR1 MDHEN, CDR2 SYDVKM. The CDR3 sequence is CVSTPVPEGYEQYF. CDR3 DNA: TGTGTCAGCACCCCCGTCCCCGAGGGGTACGAGCAGTACTTC.

Many counts were recorded for this clonotype. V usage is TRBV4-1 and J usage is TRBJ2-7; 8 bases match TRBD2. CDR3 length: 19 residues. Trimming cost V 1 base and J 0 bases; bases outside gene matches: 14. CDR1 MGHRA and CDR2 YSYEKL come from the germline V gene. CDR3 region: CASSQVLSGGAPYSYEQYF. CDR3 nucleotides: TGCGCCAGCAGCCAAGTATTATCCGGGGGGGCTCCCTACTCCTACGAGCAGTACTTC.

This clonotype was observed a few times. In this CDR3 the conserved last residue, phenylalanine or tryptophan, is missing, so a read error is likely. Because the CDR3's place on the DNA is in doubt, the DNA is left out and the CDR3 is given as listed by TCRdb. The V call is TRBV24-1, the J call TRBJ2-2; TRBD2 reflects the table's D call only, with no check against the DNA. The CDR3 is made up of 16 amino acids, end residues included. The germline CDR1 and CDR2 sequences are KGHDR and SFDVKD. CDR3 protein: CATSGLAGANTGELFL.